The rows below give T cell receptor beta chains drawn from one sample of a study of blood T cell repertoires in COVID-19. This table comes from immunoSEQ multiplex PCR, and its TCRdb copy is limited to in-frame clones, with some not included. The data show fewer than 250,000 clones, 86% seen once. The sequencing sample was made of peripheral blood. These receptors were collected from a man in his fifties or sixties with acute or convalescent COVID-19. The CDR3 runs from the conserved cysteine through the conserved F or W. A D gene is named only where the DNA matches it firmly. The size of a clone is reported for some rows only, either as once, few or many, or as a class for expanded clones.

v_call	d_call	clone_size	j_call	cdr3_nt	cdr3_aa
TRBV15	-	-	TRBJ2-5	TGTGCCACCAGCAGAGATCGGAGCGGAGAAGAGACCCAGTACTTC	CATSRDRSGEETQYF
TRBV3-1/TRBV3-2	-	once	TRBJ2-5	TGTGCCAGCAGCCGGAAAGACAACGACAGAAAAGAGACCCAGTACTTC	CASSRKDNDRKETQYF
TRBV5-1	TRBD1	-	TRBJ1-2	TGCGCCAGCAGACAAATTCCAGGGGGGCCGGTTGGCTACACCTTC	CASRQIPGGPVGYTF
TRBV9	-	-	TRBJ1-3	TGTGCCAGCAGCGAGGGGATAGATTCTGGAAACACCATATATTTT	CASSEGIDSGNTIYF
TRBV6-5	-	-	TRBJ1-5	TGTGCCAGCAGGGACAGTAGTAATAGCAATCAGCCCCAGCATTTT	CASRDSSNSNQPQHF
TRBV5-1	-	-	TRBJ1-1	TGCGCCAGCAGCTTGAATTTACAGACGAACACTGAAGCTTTCTTT	CASSLNLQTNTEAFF
TRBV6-5	-	-	TRBJ1-1	TGTGCCAGCAGTTACGCGGGGGACGGGACTGAAGCTTTCTTT	CASSYAGDGTEAFF
TRBV14	-	-	TRBJ1-2	TGTGCCAGCAGCAGATGGATAGGGGGGGAAGGCTACACCTTC	CASSRWIGGEGYTF
TRBV10-3	TRBD1	-	TRBJ1-6	TGTGCCATCCGCCCCGGGACAGGGGATAATTCACCCCTCCACTTT	CAIRPGTGDNSPLHF
TRBV5-1	-	-	TRBJ1-1	TGCGCCAGCAGCTTGTTGCCAGGAACGGGAACTGAAGCTTTCTTT	CASSLLPGTGTEAFF
TRBV6-5	TRBD1	-	TRBJ1-1	TGTGCCAACCCCCGGGGAGGACAGGGGAACACTGAAGCTTTCTTT	CANPRGGQGNTEAFF
TRBV27	-	-	TRBJ2-1	TGCCCGATTGGGGGCAATTTGGACAATGAGCAGTTCTTC	CPIGGNLDNEQFF
TRBV10-3	-	-	TRBJ2-7	TGTGCCATCAGTGAGCAACATCACGAGCAGTACTTC	CAISEQHHEQYF
TRBV5-1	-	-	TRBJ2-1	TGCGCCAGCAGCTTCGTACAGGCGGTCTACAATGAGCAGTTCTTC	CASSFVQAVYNEQFF
TRBV9	TRBD1	-	TRBJ2-5	TGTGCCAGCAGCGGAGGGGTGGGACAGGGGAAGACCCAGTACTTC	CASSGGVGQGKTQYF
TRBV28	-	-	TRBJ1-1	TGTGCCAGCAGTTTACGAGTGGGGGGGCTGAACACTGAAGCTTTCTTT	CASSLRVGGLNTEAFF
TRBV5-1	-	-	TRBJ1-1	TGCGCCAGCAGCTTGGCCCCAGGCAACACTGAAGCTTTCTTT	CASSLAPGNTEAFF
TRBV27	-	-	TRBJ1-5	TGTGCCAGCAGTGACATCTACAGCAGCAATCAGCCCCAGCATTTT	CASSDIYSSNQPQHF